This T cell receptor beta chain was captured by sequencing in a study of shared clonotypes between healthy human individuals. Naive CD8 isolation took CD45RO-negative cells positively selected for CCR7 and excluded terminally differentiated effector memory CD45RA+ cells. J gave up 2 bases and V 6 bases, and 7 bases lay outside the gene matches. The CDR3 length is 14 residues. Germline assignment: CDR1 MNHEY and CDR2 SMNVEV (reference sequence). Profiling relied on immunoSEQ multiplex PCR, and the TCRdb table lists in-frame clones only, not all of them. The table has about 2.2 million clones, about 93% seen once.

The receptor was isolated from a man younger than 35 in good health. Some clones in this sample may be carry-over from other donors' samples. The sequenced material came from naive CD8+ T cells from PBMCs. This chain uses TRBV27 with TRBJ2-7, with 7 bases that match TRBD2. For the CDR3, the DNA is TGTGCCAGCAGGTCCGACGGGGGGACCTACGAGCAGTACTTC. It yields the protein CASRSDGGTYEQYF.